This paragraph covers one TCR beta chain sequence. Methods used by the authors: Amplification of reference gene primers was used by the study to estimate nucleated cell counts. Sequenced by immunoSEQ multiplex PCR; TCRdb stores in-frame clones only, minus some. V and J calls and clone size follow that table, whereas D and trimming were derived from the DNA. The table lists about 200,000 clones, more than 70% of them singletons. This record comes from a study of blood T cell repertoires in COVID-19. The wider study: The samples span acute and convalescent COVID-19 from the United States, Italy and Spain. PBMCs, B-cell-depleted T cells, or T cells provided the cDNA or gDNA that made up the material.

The CDR3 consists of 15 residues. V shed 6 bases, J shed 6 bases, and the junction held 11 bases outside the gene matches. Germline V gene data show CDR1 as MNHEY and CDR2 as SVGAGI. Sequencing was done on a sample of peripheral blood. The receptor's source is a man between 18 and 29 years old with active or convalescent COVID-19. V is TRBV6-5 and J is TRBJ2-1; TRBD1 matches at 7 bases. The CDR3 region is CASRAPPTGRNEQFF. CDR3 sequence (DNA): TGTGCCAGCAGAGCCCCCCCGACAGGGCGCAATGAGCAGTTCTTC.